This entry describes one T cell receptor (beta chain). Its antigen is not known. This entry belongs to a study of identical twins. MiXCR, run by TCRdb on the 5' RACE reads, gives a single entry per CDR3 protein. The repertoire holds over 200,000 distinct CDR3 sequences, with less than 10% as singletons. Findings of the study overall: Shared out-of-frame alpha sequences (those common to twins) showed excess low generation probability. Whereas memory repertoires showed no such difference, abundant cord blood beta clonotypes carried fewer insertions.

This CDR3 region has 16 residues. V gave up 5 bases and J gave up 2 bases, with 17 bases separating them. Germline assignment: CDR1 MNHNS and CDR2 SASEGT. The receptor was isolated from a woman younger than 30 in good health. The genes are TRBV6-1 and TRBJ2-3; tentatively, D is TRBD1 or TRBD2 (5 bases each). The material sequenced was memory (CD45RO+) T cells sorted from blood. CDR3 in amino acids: CASSPASGTATDTQYF. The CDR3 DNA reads TGTGCCAGCAGTCCAGCTTCCGGGACCGCCACAGATACGCAGTATTTT.